The clone carrying this TCR beta chain was seen many times. The germline V gene encodes CDR1 DFQATT and CDR2 SNEGSKA (reference sequence). V shed 5 bases and J 6 bases; nucleotides not matched to a gene: 2. The CDR3 is 11 residues long. The sorted Tregs were CD4+CD25+CD127-/low cells. TCRdb processed the 5' RACE reads anew with MiXCR; each CDR3 protein has one entry. This table has around 55,000 distinct CDR3 sequences, roughly 20% appearing once. This clonotype was sampled from a female donor with breast cancer. The sample taken for sequencing was tumor-infiltrating Tregs sorted from the breast tumor. V usage is TRBV20-1 and J usage is TRBJ2-3; 7 positions match TRBD1. CDR3 loop: CSADRADTQYF. CDR3 DNA: TGCAGTGCTGACAGGGCCGATACGCAGTATTTT.